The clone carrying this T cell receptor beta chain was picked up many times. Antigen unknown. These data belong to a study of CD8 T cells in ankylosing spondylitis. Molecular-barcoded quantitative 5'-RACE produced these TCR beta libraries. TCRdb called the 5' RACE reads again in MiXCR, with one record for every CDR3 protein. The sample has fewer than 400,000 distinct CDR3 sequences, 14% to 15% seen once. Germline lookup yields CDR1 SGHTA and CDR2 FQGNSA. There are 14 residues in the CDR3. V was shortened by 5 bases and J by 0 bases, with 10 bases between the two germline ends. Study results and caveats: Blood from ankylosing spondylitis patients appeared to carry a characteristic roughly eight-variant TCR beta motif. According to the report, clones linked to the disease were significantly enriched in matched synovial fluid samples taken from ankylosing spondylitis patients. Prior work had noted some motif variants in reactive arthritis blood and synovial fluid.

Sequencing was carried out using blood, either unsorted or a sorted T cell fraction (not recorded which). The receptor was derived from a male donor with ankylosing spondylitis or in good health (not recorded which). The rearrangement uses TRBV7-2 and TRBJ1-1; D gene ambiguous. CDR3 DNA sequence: TGTGCCAGCAGCCCCCAGCGGGTGAACACTGAAGCTTTCTTT. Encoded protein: CASSPQRVNTEAFF.